The 25 T cell receptor beta chains below were found in one sample sequenced in a study of blood T cell repertoires in COVID-19. Sequenced by immunoSEQ multiplex PCR; TCRdb stores in-frame clones only, minus some. The sample lists 320,000 or so clones, about 90% occurring once. The sequencing sample was made of PBMCs or T cells enriched from blood (not recorded which). The receptors shown here come from a woman aged 25 to 39 who had recovered from COVID-19.

The chain joins TRBV10-3 to TRBJ2-1, with D tentatively TRBD2 (5 bases). Trimming took 0 bases from V and 0 from J, leaving 9 bases between them. The germline gives CDR1 ENHRY, CDR2 SYGVKD. The CDR3 runs to 16 residues. CDR3 nucleotides: TGTGCCATCAGTGAGTCGACGGGGAGCTCCTACAATGAGCAGTTCTTC. This codes for CAISESTGSSYNEQFF.

The V call is TRBV4-1, the J call TRBJ2-5; TRBD2 might be the D (6 bases). Germline V gene lookup returns CDR1 MGHRA and CDR2 YSYEKL. The ends were cut back, 1 base at V and 4 bases at J, with 16 bases in the middle. This CDR3 is 16 amino acids long. CDR3 DNA: TGCGCCAGCAGCCAAGCGGGGGTCGGGGCGGGAGAGACCCAGTACTTC. This encodes CASSQAGVGAGETQYF.

This clone was detected a few times. V usage is TRBV7-8 and J usage is TRBJ1-6; 7 nucleotides agree with TRBD1. Trimming cost V 3 bases and J 7 bases; bases outside gene matches: 6. From germline, CDR1 is SGHVS and CDR2 FQNEAQ. This CDR3 comprises 15 residues. The CDR3 sequence is CASSFKQGWNSPLHF. In DNA, the CDR3 is TGTGCCAGCAGCTTTAAACAGGGGTGGAATTCACCCCTCCACTTT.

The chain employs TRBV6-5 and TRBJ2-5; TRBD2 aligns across 7 bases. This CDR3 comprises 14 residues. Germline V gene data show CDR1 as MNHEY and CDR2 as SVGAGI. V lost 2 bases to trimming and J lost 4 bases; unmatched junction nucleotides: 4. In nucleotides, the CDR3 is TGTGCCAGCAGTTACGGGGGGGAGGGAGAGACCCAGTACTTC. It translates to CASSYGGEGETQYF.

This chain uses TRBV7-8 with TRBJ1-2, with 9 bases lining up with TRBD1. The trim removed 3 bases at V and 8 bases at J, leaving 4 bases unmatched. The CDR3 runs to 13 residues. CDR1 SGHVS and CDR2 FQNEAQ come from the germline V gene. CDR3 bases: TGTGCCAGCAGCTTCCCGACAGGGGGAGGCTACACCTTC. Its protein product is CASSFPTGGGYTF.

This clone was observed a single time. This chain connects TRBV19 to TRBJ1-1; TRBD1 is a possible D gene (5 bases). The V gene lost 9 bases and the J gene lost 3 bases, with 8 bases spanning the gap. The CDR3 totals 11 residues. Germline CDR1 and CDR2: LNHDA and SQIVND (reference sequence). CDR3 DNA sequence: TGTGCCAGCCCCAGGGACACTGAAGCTTTCTTT. Translating it yields CASPRDTEAFF.

This clone was seen a single time. The genes are TRBV29-1 and TRBJ2-3, with 12 bases aligning to TRBD1. Germline-derived CDR1 and CDR2 are SQVTM and ANQGSEA. The V segment lost 5 bases and the J segment 1 base; nucleotides outside the gene matches: 7. This CDR3 region has 16 residues. The CDR3 spells CSVFVRDRGRTDTQYF. Here the CDR3 DNA reads TGCAGCGTTTTCGTCCGGGACAGGGGGCGCACAGATACGCAGTATTTT.

The chain is built from TRBV28 and TRBJ2-7; a weak D match, TRBD2 (5 bases). The CDR3 loop spans 10 amino acids. The germline gives CDR1 MDHEN, CDR2 SYDVKM. Deletions cut 8 bases from V and 3 bases from J, with 5 bases between. CDR3 DNA sequence: TGTGCCAGCGGGAGCTACGAGCAGTACTTC. Amino acid sequence: CASGSYEQYF.

This sequence joins TRBV7-2 and TRBJ1-4, with D perhaps TRBD1 (5 bases). The ends were cut back, 0 bases at V and 8 bases at J, with 13 bases in the middle. CDR1 is SGHTA and CDR2 is FQGNSA in the germline V gene. The CDR3 contains 15 residues. Here the CDR3 DNA reads TGTGCCAGCAGCTTAGCTGAAGGGGTAGGGGAAAAACTGTTTTTT. Protein sequence: CASSLAEGVGEKLFF.

The V call is TRBV30, the J call TRBJ1-1; TRBD1 agrees at 11 bases. V dropped 2 bases and J dropped 6; count of bases not matched to a gene: 11. Per the germline V gene, CDR1 is GTSNPN and CDR2 is SVGIG (reference sequence). This CDR3 region has 16 residues. CDR3 DNA sequence: TGTGCCTGGAGTAGCGGGACAGGGGGGCCTTGGGCTGAAGCTTTCTTT. It is translated as CAWSSGTGGPWAEAFF.

The chain uses TRBV28 and TRBJ2-5; no definite D call. The CDR3 consists of 18 residues. Trimming took 3 bases from V and 1 from J, leaving 21 bases between them. Germline CDR1 is MDHEN and CDR2 is SYDVKM. This CDR3 is CASSLTIRVYSPQETQYF. CDR3 sequence (DNA): TGTGCCAGCAGTTTGACCATCCGGGTCTACTCACCCCAAGAGACCCAGTACTTC.

The chain is built from TRBV28 and TRBJ2-7; weak D call: TRBD2 (6 bases). This CDR3 is 17 amino acids long. V was clipped by 3 bases and J by 3 bases, with 21 bases between them. Looked up from germline, CDR1 is MDHEN and CDR2 is SYDVKM. Here the CDR3 reads CASSFFSVGRLDYEQYF. CDR3 nucleotides: TGTGCCAGCAGTTTTTTTTCCGTGGGGAGGTTAGACTACGAGCAGTACTTC.

The chain couples TRBV6-1 to TRBJ1-2, with D tentatively TRBD1 (5 bases). The CDR3 extends over 14 amino acids. Per germline, CDR1 MNHNS and CDR2 SASEGT. V shed 2 bases and J shed 4 bases, with 11 bases lying between them. The CDR3 nucleotides read TGTGCCAGCAGTGAACTTCAGGGCCCCTATGGCTACACCTTC. This codes for CASSELQGPYGYTF.

This clone was observed a handful of times. The chain employs TRBV6-2 or TRBV6-3 and TRBJ2-7; perhaps TRBD2 as D (6 bases). This CDR3 has 18 amino acids. Looked up from germline, CDR1 is MNHEY and CDR2 is SVGEGT. Trimming removed 2 bases at V and 4 bases at J, with 24 bases between. The CDR3 DNA is TGTGCCAGCAGTTACCAACCAGGATCAGGGAGGAAGAGGTACGAGCAGTACTTC. It encodes CASSYQPGSGRKRYEQYF.

V is TRBV11-2 and J is TRBJ2-3, with 7 bases fitting TRBD1. V was clipped by 5 bases and J by 0 bases; unmatched bases: 11. Germline CDR1 reads SGHAT; CDR2 reads FQNNGV. The CDR3 length is 17 residues. CDR3: CASSPWTGATSTDTQYF. The CDR3 DNA reads as TGTGCCAGCAGCCCTTGGACAGGCGCCACTAGCACAGATACGCAGTATTTT.

The V call is TRBV5-4, the J call TRBJ1-4; 8 bases map to TRBD1. CDR3 length: 15 amino acids. J lost 8 bases, V lost 0 bases, and 6 bases had no gene match. Germline V gene sequence: CDR1 SGHNT, CDR2 YYREEE (reference sequence). The CDR3 bases are TGTGCCAGCAGCTTGGGTAACAGGGGGAGAGAAAAACTGTTTTTT. It is translated as CASSLGNRGREKLFF.

The CDR3 loop reads CASSLGTGAGLSGGGYTF. The CDR3 DNA is TGTGCCAGCAGCTTGGGGACCGGAGCAGGACTTTCGGGGGGTGGCTACACCTTC. This sequence joins TRBV5-5 and TRBJ1-2; D might be TRBD1 (5 bases). The CDR3 is made up of 18 amino acids. Germline V CDR1 and CDR2: SGHKS, YYEKEE (reference sequence). Between the trimmed V and J ends, which lost 0 bases and 7 bases, there was a span of 25 bases.

V usage is TRBV7-8 and J usage is TRBJ2-1; possible D gene TRBD2, 6 bases. Between the trimmed V and J ends, which lost 5 bases and 8 bases, there was a span of 16 bases. The CDR3 has 14 residues. The V gene's germline CDR1 is SGHVS and CDR2 FQNEAQ. The CDR3 nucleotides are TGTGCCAGCAGCCCTCGTGCTGGGGAGGATGAGCAGTTCTTC. It encodes CASSPRAGEDEQFF.

V usage is TRBV10-2 and J usage is TRBJ2-2; 7 nucleotides match TRBD1. Germline values: CDR1 WSHSY, CDR2 SAAADI. J gave up 1 base and V 4 bases, and 3 bases lay outside the gene matches. The CDR3 spans 15 residues. The CDR3 protein is CASSGNRGNTGELFF. The CDR3, as DNA: TGCGCCAGCAGTGGGAACAGGGGGAACACCGGGGAGCTGTTTTTT.

V and J are TRBV28 and TRBJ1-2, with TRBD1 identical over 12 bases. V was clipped by 3 bases and J by 4 bases; unmatched bases: 6. The CDR3 runs 16 residues. CDR1 and CDR2 from the germline V gene are MDHEN and SYDVKM. In DNA form, the CDR3 reads TGTGCCAGCAGTTTGGGGGACAGGGGGCTGTTCTATGGCTACACCTTC. Residues: CASSLGDRGLFYGYTF.

This chain joins TRBV25-1 and TRBJ2-7, with TRBD1 identical over 7 bases. The trim removed 5 bases at V and 0 bases at J, leaving 4 bases unmatched. This CDR3 is built from 14 residues. The germline CDR1 and CDR2 sequences are MGHDK and SYGVNS. CDR3 protein: CASSRDSPSYEQYF. The CDR3 DNA reads as TGTGCCAGCAGTCGGGACAGCCCCTCCTACGAGCAGTACTTC.

This clone was seen once. V is TRBV3-1 (or the pseudogene TRBV3-2) and J is TRBJ2-7; 11 bases line up with TRBD2. J lost 2 bases, V lost 0 bases, and 3 bases had no gene match. The CDR3 is 16 residues long. The germline CDR1 and CDR2 sequences are LGHDT and YNNKEL (reference sequence). The CDR3, as DNA: TGTGCCAGCAGCCAAGAGCTAGCGGGGGGCCCCTACGAGCAGTACTTC. Its protein is CASSQELAGGPYEQYF.

V usage is TRBV14 and J usage is TRBJ1-1; maybe TRBD1 (5 bases). Germline V lookup: CDR1 SGHDN, CDR2 FVKESK. The V and J ends lost 5 bases and 6 bases respectively, with 13 bases between them. This CDR3 has 13 residues. CDR3 DNA sequence: TGTGCCAGCAGCTCCACCCGGGGGTCTGAAGCTTTCTTT. Protein product: CASSSTRGSEAFF.

The gene calls are TRBV9 and TRBJ1-1, with D possibly TRBD1 on 5 matching bases. The CDR3 runs to 15 residues. Germline assignment: CDR1 SGDLS and CDR2 YYNGEE. The V and J ends lost 3 bases and 1 base respectively, with 13 bases between them. The CDR3 DNA follows: TGTGCCAGCAGCGCGTTTTTACAGGAGAACACTGAAGCTTTCTTT. Amino acids: CASSAFLQENTEAFF. Looking up the rest from reference TRBV9 and TRBJ1-1 gives the full variable domain: DSGVTQTPKHLITATGQRVTLRCSPRSGDLSVYWYQQSLDQGLQFLIQYYNGEERAKGNILERFSAQQFPDLHSELNLSSLELGDSALYFCASSAFLQENTEAFFGQGTRLTVV.

The V gene is TRBV19, the J gene TRBJ1-1; TRBD1 matches 9 bases. J was trimmed by 0 bases and V by 5 bases; bases with no gene match: 10. This CDR3 is 17 amino acids long. The germline V gene has CDR1 LNHDA and CDR2 SQIVND (reference sequence). The CDR3 nucleotides read TGTGCCAGTAGTTTGAGGGGACAGGGATTCATGAACACTGAAGCTTTCTTT. It codes for CASSLRGQGFMNTEAFF.